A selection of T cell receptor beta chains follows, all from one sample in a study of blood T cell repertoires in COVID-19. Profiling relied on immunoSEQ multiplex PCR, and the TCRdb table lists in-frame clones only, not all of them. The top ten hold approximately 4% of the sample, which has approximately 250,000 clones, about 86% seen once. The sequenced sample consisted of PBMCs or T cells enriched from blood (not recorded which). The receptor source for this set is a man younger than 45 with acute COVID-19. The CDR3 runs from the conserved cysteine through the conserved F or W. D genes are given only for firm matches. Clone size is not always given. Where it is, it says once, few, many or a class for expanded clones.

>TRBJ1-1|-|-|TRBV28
CATHEMFQMNTEAFF
TGTGCCACCCACGAAATGTTCCAGATGAACACTGAAGCTTTCTTT
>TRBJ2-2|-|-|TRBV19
CASSAGLRTGELFF
TGTGCCAGTAGTGCGGGACTTCGCACCGGGGAGCTGTTTTTT
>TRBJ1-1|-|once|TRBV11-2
CASSLGTRNTEAFF
TGTGCCAGCAGCTTGGGGACAAGGAACACTGAAGCTTTCTTT
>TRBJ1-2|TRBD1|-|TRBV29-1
CSVAGTANGYTF
TGCAGCGTGGCCGGGACAGCAAATGGCTACACCTTC
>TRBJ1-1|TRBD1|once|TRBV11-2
CASSFRDRATEAFF
TGTGCCAGCAGCTTTAGGGACAGGGCGACTGAAGCTTTCTTT
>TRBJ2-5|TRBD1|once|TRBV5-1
CASSIQGQGDQETQYF
TGCGCCAGCAGCATTCAAGGACAGGGGGACCAAGAGACCCAGTACTTC
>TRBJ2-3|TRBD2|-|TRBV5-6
CASSLYASGGSTDTQYF
TGTGCCAGCAGCTTGTACGCTAGCGGGGGTAGCACAGATACGCAGTATTTT
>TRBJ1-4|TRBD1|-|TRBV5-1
CASSVGQGRNEKLFF
TGTGCCAGCAGCGTGGGACAGGGTCGTAATGAAAAACTGTTTTTT
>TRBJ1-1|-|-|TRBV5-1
CASSNTGNTEAFF
TGCGCCAGCAGCAACACGGGGAACACTGAAGCTTTCTTT
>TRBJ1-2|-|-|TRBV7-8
CASSLESRGINGYTF
TGTGCCAGCAGCTTAGAATCAAGGGGGATTAACGGCTACACCTTC
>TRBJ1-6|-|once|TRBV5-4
CASSPRGGSSYNSPLHF
TGTGCCAGCAGCCCAAGGGGGGGCAGCTCCTATAATTCACCCCTCCACTTT
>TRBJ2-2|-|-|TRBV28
CASSFDRFDTGELFF
TGTGCCAGCAGTTTTGACAGGTTTGACACCGGGGAGCTGTTTTTT
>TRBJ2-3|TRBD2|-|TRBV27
CASSPPFGLAGNTDTQYF
TGTGCCAGCAGTCCACCATTCGGACTAGCGGGAAACACAGATACGCAGTATTTT
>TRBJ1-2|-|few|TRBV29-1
CSVDRVNYGYTF
TGCAGCGTTGACCGGGTGAACTATGGCTACACCTTC
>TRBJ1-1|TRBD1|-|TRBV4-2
CASSQGDRVATEAFF
TGTGCCAGCAGCCAAGGGGACAGGGTGGCCACTGAAGCTTTCTTT
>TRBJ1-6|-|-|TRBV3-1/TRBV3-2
CASSQGTENSPLHF
TGTGCCAGCAGCCAAGGGACAGAGAATTCACCCCTCCACTTT
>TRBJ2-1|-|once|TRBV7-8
CASSLSSSSYNEQFF
TGTGCCAGCAGCCTTAGCTCCAGCTCCTACAATGAGCAGTTCTTC
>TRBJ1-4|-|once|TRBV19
CASTMAWGRELFF
TGTGCCAGTACCATGGCCTGGGGGAGGGAACTGTTTTTT
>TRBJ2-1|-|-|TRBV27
CASMVLASAYNEQFF
TGTGCCAGCATGGTTTTGGCTAGCGCTTACAATGAGCAGTTCTTC
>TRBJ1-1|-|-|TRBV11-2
CASTGRRNTEAFF
TGTGCCAGCACCGGTCGGAGGAACACTGAAGCTTTCTTT
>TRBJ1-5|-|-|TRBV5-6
CASSYFGTTTYQPQHF
TGTGCCAGCAGCTATTTCGGGACAACTACCTATCAGCCCCAGCATTTT
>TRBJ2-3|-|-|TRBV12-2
CASRDDSNTDTQYF
TGTGCAAGTCGCGACGACAGCAACACAGATACGCAGTATTTT
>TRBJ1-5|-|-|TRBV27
CASRPGRAGFEPQHF
TGTGCCAGCAGACCCGGACGGGCAGGGTTTGAGCCCCAGCATTTT
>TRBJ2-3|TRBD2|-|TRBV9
CASSVVGTSGSHTQYF
TGTGCCAGCAGCGTAGTAGGGACTAGCGGGAGCCATACGCAGTATTTT
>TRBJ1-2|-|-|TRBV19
CASGSGINYGYTF
TGTGCCAGTGGTTCAGGAATTAACTATGGCTACACCTTC
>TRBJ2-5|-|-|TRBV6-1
CASSDFGRGETQYF
TGTGCCAGCAGTGATTTCGGCAGGGGAGAGACCCAGTACTTC
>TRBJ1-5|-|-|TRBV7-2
CASSLTGGNQPQHF
TGTGCCAGCAGCTTGACGGGTGGTAATCAGCCCCAGCATTTT
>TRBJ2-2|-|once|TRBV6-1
CASSETENGELFF
TGTGCCAGCAGTGAAACTGAGAACGGGGAGCTGTTTTTT
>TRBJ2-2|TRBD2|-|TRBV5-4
CASTSVDFASGFNTGELFF
TGTGCCAGCACCTCGGTGGATTTTGCTAGCGGGTTCAACACCGGGGAGCTGTTTTTT
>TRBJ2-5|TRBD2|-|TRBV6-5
CASRRLAGGQETQYF
TGTGCCAGCCGGAGACTAGCGGGAGGGCAGGAGACCCAGTACTTC
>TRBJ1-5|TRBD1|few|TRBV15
CATSSARDRAPYSNQPQHF
TGTGCCACCAGCAGCGCACGGGACAGGGCACCGTATAGCAATCAGCCCCAGCATTTT
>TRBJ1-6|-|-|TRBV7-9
CASSLVSGNSPLHF
TGTGCCAGCAGCTTAGTATCAGGGAATTCACCCCTCCACTTT
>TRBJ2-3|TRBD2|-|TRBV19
CASSKWGGSTDTQYF
TGTGCCAGTAGTAAGTGGGGGGGAAGCACAGATACGCAGTATTTT
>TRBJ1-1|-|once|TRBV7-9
CASSSQGIMNTEAFF
TGTGCCAGCAGCTCGCAGGGGATCATGAACACTGAAGCTTTCTTT
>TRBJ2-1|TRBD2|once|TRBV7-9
CASSLRLAGTYNEQFF
TGTGCCAGCAGCTTAAGGCTAGCGGGGACATACAATGAGCAGTTCTTC
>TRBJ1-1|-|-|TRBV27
CASGVANTEAFF
TGTGCCAGTGGAGTTGCGAACACTGAAGCTTTCTTT
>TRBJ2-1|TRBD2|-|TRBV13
CASSQSLAGVSNEQFF
TGTGCCAGCAGCCAATCACTAGCGGGGGTATCAAATGAGCAGTTCTTC
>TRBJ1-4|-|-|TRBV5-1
CASSPTATNEKLFF
TGCGCCAGCAGCCCGACAGCAACTAATGAAAAACTGTTTTTT
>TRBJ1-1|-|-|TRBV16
CASSQSEVLGLNTEAFF
TGTGCCAGCAGCCAATCGGAGGTTCTCGGCCTGAACACTGAAGCTTTCTTT
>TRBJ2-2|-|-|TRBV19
CASSRAPNTGELFF
TGTGCCAGTAGTAGAGCTCCGAACACCGGGGAGCTGTTTTTT
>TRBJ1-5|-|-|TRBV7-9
CASSFLGANQPQHF
TGTGCCAGCAGCTTCCTTGGGGCAAACCAGCCCCAGCATTTT
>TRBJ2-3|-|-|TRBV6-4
CASSVVGGGTDTQYF
TGTGCCAGCAGTGTTGTTGGCGGGGGCACAGATACGCAGTATTTT